This paragraph reports one TCR beta chain. The sample is drawn from a study of T cells in tuberculosis. Study as a whole: This South African cohort compared adolescents with or without latent tuberculosis against adults with active tuberculosis.

Repertoires were generated with immunoSEQ multiplex PCR, while TCRdb's copy carries only in-frame clones and drops some. The repertoire consists of tens of thousands of clones, with 95% to 96% occurring once and the leading ten covering roughly 9.1%. The CDR3 totals 15 residues. Germline V gives CDR1 LNHNV, CDR2 YYDKDF (reference sequence). V lost 3 bases and J lost 3, with 14 bases in between. V usage is TRBV15 and J usage is TRBJ1-2, with TRBD1 as a possible D gene (5 bases). The sequence was obtained from a donor aged 10-29 years with latent tuberculosis or without tuberculosis infection. Material for sequencing was PBMCs. CDR3 residues: CATSSQGAGHYGYTF. The CDR3 DNA reads as TGTGCCACCAGCAGCCAAGGAGCGGGGCACTATGGCTACACCTTC.